This T cell receptor (beta chain) appears in the sequencing data of a study of shared clonotypes between healthy human individuals. V was cut by 0 bases and J by 1 base, with 9 bases left in between. Germline assignment: CDR1 LGHNA and CDR2 YNFKEQ. This CDR3 is built from 15 residues. Amplification in unsorted PBMC replicate PCRs started from about 320 ng DNA, which equals tens of thousands of T cell genomes. TCRdb keeps only in-frame clones here, not all; method: immunoSEQ multiplex PCR. Of hundreds of thousands of clones in the sample, around 81% were seen once. Study results and limitations: Read depth was anticipated to influence clonotype sharing among donors. Limited genetic and exposure-history diversity came from having few donors.

Note on this clone: Its antigen remains unknown.

The unsorted samples had around 86 million PBMCs used for genomic DNA. The specimen was PBMCs. The chain carries TRBV4-2 and TRBJ1-2; D gene uncertain. This clonotype was obtained from a woman in her 40s in good health. Some clones in this sample may be carry-over from other donors' samples. CDR3 residues: CASSQDPRINYGYTF. The CDR3 region has the DNA TGTGCCAGCAGCCAAGACCCACGGATTAACTATGGCTACACCTTC.